The rows below give T cell receptor beta chains drawn from one sample of a study of blood T cells in healthy people across ages. TCRdb ran MiXCR on the 5' RACE reads and lists one entry per CDR3 protein. Of hundreds of thousands of distinct CDR3 sequences detected, around 40% appear once; the ten largest clones hold 20% to 25%. Sequenced sample: blood. These receptors were taken from a woman aged 55 to 70 in good health. Both conserved end residues are part of each CDR3. D genes are given only for firm matches. Clone size is given for some rows only: seen once, a few or many times, or a class if the clone is expanded.

clone_size j_call d_call v_call cdr3_nt cdr3_aa
NA TRBJ2-7 NA TRBV20-1 TGCAGTGCTTCCCGCCCGGGGGGCTTTGACGAGCAGTACTTC CSASRPGGFDEQYF
NA TRBJ2-6 TRBD1 TRBV10-3 TGTGCCACTAGGACAGGGGGTGAAACTGGGGCCAACGTCCTGACTTTC CATRTGGETGANVLTF
few TRBJ2-5 TRBD1 TRBV18 TGTGCCAGCTCACCCCGGGACAGCAAGAGAACCCAGTACTTC CASSPRDSKRTQYF
few TRBJ2-7 TRBD1 TRBV29-1 TGCAGCGTTGAAGTGGGCCAGGGGGCTGGGGAGCAGTACTTC CSVEVGQGAGEQYF
NA TRBJ2-5 NA TRBV25-1 TGTGCCAGCGTGAGAGGTTATGGGGAGACCCAGTACTTC CASVRGYGETQYF
NA TRBJ2-3 NA TRBV12-3/TRBV12-4 TGTGCCAGCAGTTATCCCTCTACCTCTGGGGATACGCAGTATTTT CASSYPSTSGDTQYF
NA TRBJ2-1 TRBD2 TRBV6-2/TRBV6-3 TGTGCCAGCAGGACTAGCGGGGGGACCTACAATGAGCAGTTCTTC CASRTSGGTYNEQFF
NA TRBJ1-2 NA TRBV3-1 TGTGCCAGCAGCCAAGCCCTTGGGGGTCCTAACTATGGCTACACCTTC CASSQALGGPNYGYTF
NA TRBJ2-3 NA TRBV18 TGTGCCAGCTCACCAACCCCGGCAGATACGCAGTATTTT CASSPTPADTQYF
NA TRBJ2-3 TRBD2 TRBV7-2 TGTGCCAGCAGCTTAGGAGTGGGACTAGCGGGAGATACGCAGTATTTT CASSLGVGLAGDTQYF
NA TRBJ2-7 TRBD2 TRBV9 TGTGCCAGCAGCGTAAAAGCGGGAGGGTACGAGCAGTACTTC CASSVKAGGYEQYF
NA TRBJ2-6 NA TRBV29-1 TGCAGCGTTGGAGGTGACTCTGGGGCCAACGTCCTGACTTTC CSVGGDSGANVLTF
NA TRBJ2-3 TRBD2 TRBV20-1 TGCAGTGCTTCCCAGACTAGCGGCACAGATACGCAGTATTTT CSASQTSGTDTQYF
NA TRBJ2-1 NA TRBV7-2 TGTGCCAGCAGCTTAGATCGAGGGGATAGTGAGCAGTTCTTC CASSLDRGDSEQFF
few TRBJ1-4 NA TRBV29-1 TGCAGCGTTGAACTTGCAACTAATGAAAAACTGTTTTTT CSVELATNEKLFF
many TRBJ2-6 NA TRBV20-1 TGCAGTGCTAGAGCTACAGGAACCTCTGGGGCCAACGTCCTGACTTTC CSARATGTSGANVLTF
few TRBJ2-5 NA TRBV6-5 TGTGCCAGCAGTTATGCTGGGACCCAAGAGACCCAGTACTTC CASSYAGTQETQYF
NA TRBJ2-3 TRBD2 TRBV20-1 TGCAGTGCCACGGGAGGACTAGCGGGGGGGCAAAATACGCAGTATTTT CSATGGLAGGQNTQYF
few TRBJ2-3 TRBD2 TRBV13 TGTGCCAGCAAGCTAGCGGGAGCAGATACGCAGTATTTT CASKLAGADTQYF
NA TRBJ1-1 NA TRBV7-8 TGTGCCAGCGGAGAACAGGGTTTCACTGAAGCTTTCTTT CASGEQGFTEAFF
NA TRBJ2-7 TRBD1 TRBV28 TGTGCCAGCAGTTCCACGGGGAAGGGGGCTGTCCACGAGCAGTACTTC CASSSTGKGAVHEQYF
NA TRBJ2-7 TRBD2 TRBV7-6 TGTGCCAGCAGCGGGGGACTAGACCAGCCCTACGAGCAGTACTTC CASSGGLDQPYEQYF
NA TRBJ2-3 NA TRBV14 TGTGTCAGCAGTCACTCGACGGTACAGACTACGCAGTATTTT CVSSHSTVQTTQYF
few TRBJ2-6 TRBD1 TRBV7-8 TGTGCCAGCAGTTCCGGGACAGTGCACTCTGGGGCCAACGTCCTGACTTTC CASSSGTVHSGANVLTF